This T cell receptor beta chain was recovered during a study of CD8 T cells in Susac syndrome. From germline, CDR1 is SEHNR and CDR2 FQNEAQ (reference sequence). CDR3 length: 11 residues. The germline V and J ends were trimmed by 5 bases and 8 bases, with 9 bases remaining between them. Study-level points and caveats: The study conceded that relatively few individuals underwent its TCR sequencing and HLA analysis.

In regard to this clonotype: Its antigen remains unidentified.

Sequencing of TCR beta, carried out with a high-throughput approach, was applied to CD8+ and CD4+ T cells from the blood. A quantity of about 0.45 to 1 ug RNA underwent reverse transcription using random hexamers. Amplification of TCR beta CDR3 used immunoSEQ multiplex PCR across 54 Vbeta and 13 Jbeta. TCRdb reprocessed the immunoSEQ multiplex PCR reads with MiXCR, giving one entry per CDR3 protein. The sample consists of about 120,000 distinct CDR3 sequences, about 93% of them appearing once. The clonotype comes from a human donor in good health. The material sequenced was CD4+ T cells from PBMCs. The chain has TRBV7-9 and TRBJ1-2; D gene unclear. Here the CDR3 reads CASSPDMGYTF. The CDR3 nucleotides are TGTGCCAGCAGCCCTGACATGGGCTACACCTTC.